Shown below are 18 T cell receptor beta chains from a single sample sequenced in a study of blood T cell repertoires in COVID-19. Profiled with immunoSEQ multiplex PCR; TCRdb holds only in-frame clones, not every one. In the table there are approximately 140,000 clones, around four fifths of which are singletons. The source material was peripheral blood. These receptors were obtained from a woman aged 35 to 49 with active or convalescent COVID-19.

The chain is built from TRBV9 and TRBJ1-1; TRBD1 agrees at 9 bases. The V segment lost 4 bases and the J segment 4 bases; nucleotides outside the gene matches: 11. CDR1 and CDR2 (germline): SGDLS, YYNGEE. The CDR3 sequence is 16 residues long. The CDR3 region has the DNA TGTGCCAGCAGCCCCCGCCTGACAGGGGGAATCACTGAAGCTTTCTTT. Translation: CASSPRLTGGITEAFF.

About this clone itself: The same CDR3 can be traced to other DNA sequences in this sample. The V gene is TRBV5-1, the J gene TRBJ2-3; 10 nucleotides line up with TRBD2. Trimming at V came to 0 bases and at J to 2 bases, leaving 6 bases not matched to a gene. The CDR3 is 17 residues long. Per the germline V gene, CDR1 is SGHRS and CDR2 is YFSETQ. CDR3 region: CASSLEASGGPTDTQYF. The CDR3 DNA is TGCGCCAGCAGCTTGGAGGCTAGCGGGGGACCCACAGATACGCAGTATTTT.

This chain uses TRBV19 with TRBJ1-6; tentatively, D is TRBD1 (5 bases). Between the trimmed V and J ends, which lost 9 bases and 1 base, there was a span of 19 bases. The germline V gene has CDR1 LNHDA and CDR2 SQIVND (reference sequence). The CDR3 extends over 17 amino acids. The CDR3 DNA sequence: TGTGCCAGCCACCGGGGGGGACCTACTTCCTATAATTCACCCCTCCACTTT. This gives the protein CASHRGGPTSYNSPLHF.

This clone was picked up one time. V usage is TRBV18 and J usage is TRBJ1-3; perhaps TRBD1 as D (6 bases). The CDR3 is 16 residues long. The V gene lost 4 bases and the J gene lost 0 bases, with 13 bases spanning the gap. In germline, CDR1 is KGHSH, CDR2 LQKENI. CDR3 DNA sequence: TGTGCCAGCTCACTGGGAACAGGGTACTCTGGAAACACCATATATTTT. The encoded protein is CASSLGTGYSGNTIYF.

V usage is TRBV27 and J usage is TRBJ2-3, with TRBD2 identical over 11 bases. Trimming at V came to 6 bases and at J to 1 base, leaving 3 bases not matched to a gene. Germline loops: CDR1 MNHEY, CDR2 SMNVEV (reference sequence). This CDR3 is 15 amino acids long. CDR3 sequence (DNA): TGTGCCAGCAGGACTAGCGGGACGGGCACAGATACGCAGTATTTT. It specifies CASRTSGTGTDTQYF.

The CDR3 region is CASSKASQGYQPQHF. CDR3 sequence (DNA): TGTGCCAGCAGTAAAGCTTCTCAGGGGTACCAGCCCCAGCATTTT. The chain couples TRBV28 to TRBJ1-5; D possibly corresponds to TRBD1 (6 bases). Germline CDR1 and CDR2: MDHEN and SYDVKM. The CDR3 contains 15 residues. The germline V and J ends were trimmed by 5 bases and 7 bases, with 18 bases remaining between them.

The rearrangement links TRBV12-3 or TRBV12-4 to TRBJ1-1; TRBD1 might be the D (5 bases). V lost 11 bases and J lost 5, with 12 bases in between. CDR3 length: 11 amino acids. CDR3 coding DNA: TGTGCCGGCATTCGGGGGACTGAAGCTTTCTTT. Amino acid sequence: CAGIRGTEAFF.

V usage is TRBV18 and J usage is TRBJ2-1; D remains unclear. Germline V lookup: CDR1 KGHSH, CDR2 LQKENI. The CDR3 covers 15 residues. V lost 2 bases to trimming and J lost 0 bases, with 8 bases between them. The CDR3, as DNA: TGTGCCAGCTCACCAATGAGTAGCTCCTACAATGAGCAGTTCTTC. Translated, it gives CASSPMSSSYNEQFF.

This CDR3 reads CASSYTWTGPWEQYF. The CDR3 region has the DNA TGTGCCAGCAGTTACACCTGGACAGGGCCGTGGGAGCAGTACTTC. V and J are TRBV6-5 and TRBJ2-7; 8 bases line up with TRBD1. Per germline, CDR1 MNHEY and CDR2 SVGAGI. This CDR3 is 15 amino acids long. Losses at the gene ends were 2 bases for V and 7 bases for J; bases not matched to a gene: 10.

DNA for the CDR3: TGTGCCAGCAGCCCCCTTGGGGAGACCTATGGCTACACCTTC. Its translation is CASSPLGETYGYTF. The genes are TRBV3-1 (or the pseudogene TRBV3-2) and TRBJ1-2; D remains ambiguous. This CDR3 is built from 14 residues. V lost 4 bases to trimming and J lost 4 bases, with 13 bases between them. Germline CDR1 reads LGHDT; CDR2 reads YNNKEL (reference sequence).

The chain combines TRBV7-9 with TRBJ2-7; weak D call: TRBD1 (6 bases). The germline V gene has CDR1 SEHNR and CDR2 FQNEAQ (reference sequence). The CDR3 runs to 15 residues. V lost 5 bases to trimming and J lost 5 bases, with 19 bases between them. The CDR3 loop is CASSARQAKGDEQYF. The CDR3 DNA is TGTGCCAGCAGCGCAAGACAGGCAAAAGGGGACGAGCAGTACTTC.

J is TRBJ1-4 and V is TRBV27, with 7 bases fitting TRBD1. The germline gives CDR1 MNHEY, CDR2 SMNVEV (reference sequence). Unmatched junction bases numbered 3, after V lost 4 bases and J lost 1 base. This CDR3 is built from 15 residues. This CDR3 is CASSSHRGTNEKLFF. The CDR3 DNA is TGTGCCAGCAGTTCCCACAGGGGAACTAATGAAAAACTGTTTTTT.

This chain connects TRBV28 to TRBJ1-1; D is ambiguous. The V gene's germline CDR1 is MDHEN and CDR2 SYDVKM. V was shortened by 7 bases and J by 10 bases, with 7 bases between the two germline ends. This CDR3 spans 9 amino acids. CDR3 bases: TGTGCCAGCATCGGCGGAGCTTTCTTT. The encoded protein is CASIGGAFF.

V gene TRBV6-6 combines with J gene TRBJ1-2; 7 bases fit TRBD1. The CDR3 consists of 14 residues. CDR1 is MNHNY and CDR2 is SVGAGI in the germline V gene (reference sequence). Trimming removed 2 bases from V and 2 bases from J; junction bases left unmatched: 2. The CDR3 region has the DNA TGTGCCAGCAGTTACCGGGGACAGAACTATGGCTACACCTTC. Translating it yields CASSYRGQNYGYTF.

This sequence joins TRBV6-4 and TRBJ1-6; 7 bases are a match to TRBD1. This CDR3 is 14 amino acids long. J was trimmed by 6 bases and V by 6 bases; bases with no gene match: 5. From germline, CDR1 is MRHNA and CDR2 SNTAGT. This CDR3 reads CASREEGANSPLHF. CDR3 DNA sequence: TGTGCCAGCAGAGAGGAGGGGGCTAATTCACCCCTCCACTTT.

This clone was recorded once. This chain joins TRBV15 and TRBJ1-5; no clear D. The CDR3 contains 13 residues. CDR1 and CDR2 (germline): LNHNV, YYDKDF (reference sequence). V dropped 0 bases and J dropped 7 bases, with 7 bases sitting between them. CDR3 bases: TGTGCCACCAGCAGAGAGGCGGGACAGCCCCAGCATTTT. This sequence encodes CATSREAGQPQHF.

The chain uses TRBV10-2 and TRBJ2-7, with D possibly being TRBD1 (6 bases). The germline V gene encodes CDR1 WSHSY and CDR2 SAAADI. The V and J ends lost 3 bases and 1 base respectively, with 7 bases between them. The CDR3 loop spans 13 amino acids. The CDR3 region is CASSEGQSYEQYF. CDR3 DNA: TGCGCCAGCAGTGAAGGACAGTCCTACGAGCAGTACTTC.

The chain combines TRBV5-4 with TRBJ2-3, with 12 bases lining up with TRBD1. This CDR3 region has 18 residues. V trimming: 4 bases; J trimming: 1 base; junction bases outside the gene matches: 10. Germline V gives CDR1 SGHNT, CDR2 YYREEE (reference sequence). The CDR3 bases are TGTGCCAGCAGCCGTCCGGGACAGGGGGCGAGAGGCACAGATACGCAGTATTTT. Translating it yields CASSRPGQGARGTDTQYF.